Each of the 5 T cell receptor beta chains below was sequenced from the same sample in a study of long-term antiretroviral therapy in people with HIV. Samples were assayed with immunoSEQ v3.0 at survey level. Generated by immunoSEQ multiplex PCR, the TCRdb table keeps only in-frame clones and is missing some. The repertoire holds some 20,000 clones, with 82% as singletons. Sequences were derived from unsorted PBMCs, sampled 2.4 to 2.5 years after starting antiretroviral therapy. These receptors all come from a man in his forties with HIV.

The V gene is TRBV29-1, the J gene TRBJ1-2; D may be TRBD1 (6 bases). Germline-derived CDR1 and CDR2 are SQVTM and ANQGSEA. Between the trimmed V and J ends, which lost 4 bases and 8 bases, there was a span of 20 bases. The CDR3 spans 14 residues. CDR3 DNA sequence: TGCAGCGTTGTTCCCGGGGGGGCTTCCGACGGCTACACCTTC. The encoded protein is CSVVPGGASDGYTF.

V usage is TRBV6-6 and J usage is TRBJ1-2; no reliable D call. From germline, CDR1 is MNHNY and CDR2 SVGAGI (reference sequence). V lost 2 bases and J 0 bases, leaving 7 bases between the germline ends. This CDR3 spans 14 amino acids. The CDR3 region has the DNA TGTGCCAGCAGTTACGTGGAAGCTAACTATGGCTACACCTTC. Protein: CASSYVEANYGYTF.

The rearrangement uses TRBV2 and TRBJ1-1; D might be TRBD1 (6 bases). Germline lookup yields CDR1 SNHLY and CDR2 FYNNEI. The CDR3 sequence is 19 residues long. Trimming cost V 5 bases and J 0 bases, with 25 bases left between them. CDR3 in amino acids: CASSNRDIGTPGLNTEAFF. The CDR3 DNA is TGTGCCAGCAGTAACCGGGACATAGGGACTCCAGGATTGAACACTGAAGCTTTCTTT. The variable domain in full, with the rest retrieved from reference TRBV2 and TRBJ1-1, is EPEVTQTPSHQVTQMGQEVILRCVPISNHLYFYWYRQILGQKVEFLVSFYNNEISEKSEIFDDQFSVERPDGSNFTLKIRSTKLEDSAMYFCASSNRDIGTPGLNTEAFFGQGTRLTVV.

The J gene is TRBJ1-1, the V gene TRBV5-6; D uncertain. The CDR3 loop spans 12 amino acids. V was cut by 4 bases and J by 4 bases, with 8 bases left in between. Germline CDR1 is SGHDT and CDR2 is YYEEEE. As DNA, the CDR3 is TGTGCCAGCAGCGCCCTCGGCACTGAAGCTTTCTTT. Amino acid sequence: CASSALGTEAFF.

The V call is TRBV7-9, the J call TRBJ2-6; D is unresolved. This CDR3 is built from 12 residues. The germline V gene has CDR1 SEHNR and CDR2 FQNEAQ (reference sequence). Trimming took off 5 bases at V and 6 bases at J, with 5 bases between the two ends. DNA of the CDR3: TGTGCCAGCAGCGCGGCGGCCAACGTCCTGACTTTC. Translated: CASSAAANVLTF.